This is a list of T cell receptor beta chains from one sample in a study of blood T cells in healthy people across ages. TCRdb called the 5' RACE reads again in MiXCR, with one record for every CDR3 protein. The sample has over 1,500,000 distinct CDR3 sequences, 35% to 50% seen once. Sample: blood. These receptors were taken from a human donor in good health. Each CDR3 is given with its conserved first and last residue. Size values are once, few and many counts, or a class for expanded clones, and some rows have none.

CDR3aa: CAVGLAVSTDTQYF
v_gene: TRBV25-1
abundance: few
j_gene: TRBJ2-3

CDR3aa: CASSSRAGRVTEAFF
v_gene: TRBV7-9
abundance: NA
j_gene: TRBJ1-1

CDR3aa: CAISELAGANNEQFF
v_gene: TRBV10-3
abundance: NA
j_gene: TRBJ2-1

CDR3aa: CASSLRAKGGELFF
v_gene: TRBV7-3
abundance: NA
j_gene: TRBJ2-2

CDR3aa: CASSLDCKLGQGLSGANVLTF
v_gene: TRBV21-1
abundance: few
j_gene: TRBJ2-6

CDR3aa: CSAQNPGPIRTDTQYF
v_gene: TRBV20-1
abundance: few
j_gene: TRBJ2-3

CDR3aa: CSAGYRGPYNEQFF
v_gene: TRBV20-1
abundance: NA
j_gene: TRBJ2-1

CDR3aa: CASSYEQGYGSYEQYF
v_gene: TRBV12-3/TRBV12-4
abundance: NA
j_gene: TRBJ2-7

CDR3aa: CASSPNSEIAAFF
v_gene: TRBV12-3/TRBV12-4
abundance: NA
j_gene: TRBJ1-1

CDR3aa: CASRRQNNSPLHF
v_gene: TRBV6-1
abundance: NA
j_gene: TRBJ1-6

CDR3aa: CASSLGGQGSMYF
v_gene: TRBV7-2
abundance: few
j_gene: TRBJ2-7

CDR3aa: CASSRRLDGTDTQYF
v_gene: TRBV11-3
abundance: few
j_gene: TRBJ2-3

CDR3aa: CASTVRTAVMAQYF
v_gene: TRBV7-2
abundance: few
j_gene: TRBJ2-5

CDR3aa: CASSVDDGEYGYTF
v_gene: TRBV9
abundance: NA
j_gene: TRBJ1-2

CDR3aa: CASSHGTANQPQHF
v_gene: TRBV18
abundance: NA
j_gene: TRBJ1-5

CDR3aa: CASSFYLPLEQYF
v_gene: TRBV28
abundance: NA
j_gene: TRBJ2-7

CDR3aa: CASSLGVQMNTEAFF
v_gene: TRBV7-2
abundance: NA
j_gene: TRBJ1-1

CDR3aa: CAGQGTGIGGYTF
v_gene: TRBV2
abundance: few
j_gene: TRBJ1-2

CDR3aa: CSVEYTAERGTDTQYF
v_gene: TRBV29-1
abundance: many
j_gene: TRBJ2-3

CDR3aa: CASSLSPSLAEYF
v_gene: TRBV11-2
abundance: NA
j_gene: TRBJ2-5

CDR3aa: CSVSVTRGTPSYEQFF
v_gene: TRBV29-1
abundance: NA
j_gene: TRBJ2-1

CDR3aa: CASRDTMNTEAFF
v_gene: TRBV6-2/TRBV6-3
abundance: many
j_gene: TRBJ1-1

CDR3aa: CASSLSLGISYEQYF
v_gene: TRBV7-2
abundance: few
j_gene: TRBJ2-7

CDR3aa: CASSLQGYNQPQHF
v_gene: TRBV6-2/TRBV6-3
abundance: NA
j_gene: TRBJ1-5

CDR3aa: CASSFFVDTEAFF
v_gene: TRBV7-9
abundance: once
j_gene: TRBJ1-1

CDR3aa: CASSLYPRNNEQFF
v_gene: TRBV7-2
abundance: few
j_gene: TRBJ2-1

CDR3aa: CASSSRSLAVGYNEQYF
v_gene: TRBV12-3/TRBV12-4
abundance: NA
j_gene: TRBJ2-7

CDR3aa: CSARVNSDTQYF
v_gene: TRBV20-1
abundance: few
j_gene: TRBJ2-3

CDR3aa: CASTATGANQPQHF
v_gene: TRBV6-5
abundance: NA
j_gene: TRBJ1-5

CDR3aa: CATSRQGTYEQYF
v_gene: TRBV15
abundance: many
j_gene: TRBJ2-7

CDR3aa: CSVDSTSGGGLVYNEQFF
v_gene: TRBV29-1
abundance: few
j_gene: TRBJ2-1

CDR3aa: CASSPESYEQYF
v_gene: TRBV5-1
abundance: many
j_gene: TRBJ2-7

CDR3aa: CASSLVEGILFF
v_gene: TRBV7-9
abundance: NA
j_gene: TRBJ1-4

CDR3aa: CASSQEDRPRGTQYF
v_gene: TRBV4-3
abundance: few
j_gene: TRBJ2-5

CDR3aa: CATSEGPTVDEQFF
v_gene: TRBV24-1
abundance: NA
j_gene: TRBJ2-1

CDR3aa: CASRRTTEETQYF
v_gene: TRBV12-3/TRBV12-4
abundance: NA
j_gene: TRBJ2-5

CDR3aa: CASSQVVGDTEAFF
v_gene: TRBV4-3
abundance: NA
j_gene: TRBJ1-1

CDR3aa: CATSSDTGTGAPYEQYF
v_gene: TRBV15
abundance: few
j_gene: TRBJ2-7

CDR3aa: CSARRLVFSTYNEQFF
v_gene: TRBV20-1
abundance: few
j_gene: TRBJ2-1

CDR3aa: CASSFAQKDYNEQFF
v_gene: TRBV7-9
abundance: few
j_gene: TRBJ2-1

CDR3aa: CSVLMDGAETQYF
v_gene: TRBV29-1
abundance: NA
j_gene: TRBJ2-5

CDR3aa: CASSGEAYSYEQYF
v_gene: TRBV7-8
abundance: NA
j_gene: TRBJ2-7

CDR3aa: CASSLGVGGTGKVTEAFF
v_gene: TRBV7-7
abundance: NA
j_gene: TRBJ1-1

CDR3aa: CAWKGGGEKLFF
v_gene: TRBV30
abundance: NA
j_gene: TRBJ1-4

CDR3aa: CASSLYPGVGTSNEKLFF
v_gene: TRBV4-3
abundance: NA
j_gene: TRBJ1-4

CDR3aa: CASSSTGWDTDTRYF
v_gene: TRBV12-3/TRBV12-4
abundance: few
j_gene: TRBJ2-3

CDR3aa: CASSLDRQEQFF
v_gene: TRBV11-2
abundance: NA
j_gene: TRBJ2-1

CDR3aa: CSYSGATDTQYF
v_gene: TRBV20-1
abundance: NA
j_gene: TRBJ2-3

CDR3aa: CASTRGTSGADTQYF
v_gene: TRBV2
abundance: NA
j_gene: TRBJ2-3

CDR3aa: CAGSLSLTGSSYEQYF
v_gene: TRBV5-1
abundance: NA
j_gene: TRBJ2-7

CDR3aa: CASSPTRVFGTEAFF
v_gene: TRBV12-3/TRBV12-4
abundance: NA
j_gene: TRBJ1-1

CDR3aa: CASSEGPTYNEQFF
v_gene: TRBV5-6
abundance: few
j_gene: TRBJ2-1